This T cell receptor beta chain was sequenced during a study of cytomegalovirus exposure and HLA in healthy donors. The germline CDR1 and CDR2 sequences are SGHRS and YFSETQ. The length of the CDR3 is 14 residues. V shed 4 bases, J shed 4 bases, and the junction held 5 bases outside the gene matches. PCR amplification relied on 60 Vbeta primers (plus 13 Jbeta primers). Data came from immunoSEQ multiplex PCR; TCRdb stores just in-frame clones and leaves some out. The sample lists under 100,000 clones; roughly 70% were seen once. The J gene is TRBJ2-5, the V gene TRBV5-1, with 9 bases matching TRBD2. Sequenced input: PBMCs. The source of this sequence is a woman aged 45 to 65 in good health and CMV-seropositive. Here the CDR3 DNA reads TGCGCCAGCAGCGATAGCGGGAGCCGAGAGACCCAGTACTTC. This translates into CASSDSGSRETQYF.